This T cell receptor beta chain was captured in a study of cytomegalovirus exposure and HLA in healthy donors. This clone turned up a few times. The target antigen is unknown. PCR primers comprised 60 Vbeta and 13 Jbeta primers. This table comes from immunoSEQ multiplex PCR, and its TCRdb copy is limited to in-frame clones, with some not included. The table shows about 160,000 clones, with 68% occurring only once. General study findings and limits: Earlier findings revealed that most TCR beta V segments proved productive either about 87% or about 30% of the time. Around 160 TCR beta chains were listed as cytomegalovirus-associated. In a later analysis, productive TCRs from donors in an Asian-associated ancestry cluster reportedly carried fewer N-insertions than the cohort mean.

V lost 4 bases and J lost 3; bases outside the gene matches: 9. Germline V gene sequence: CDR1 MGHRA, CDR2 YSYEKL. This CDR3 is 17 amino acids long. The sequenced sample was PBMCs. The TCR originated in a man in his fifties or sixties in good health and CMV-seronegative. The genes are TRBV4-1 and TRBJ2-3; 11 nucleotides line up with TRBD2. The CDR3 reads CASSRIISGGGTDTQYF. Here the CDR3 DNA reads TGCGCCAGCAGCCGGATTATTAGCGGGGGGGGGACAGATACGCAGTATTTT.